The source of this TCR beta chain is a study of CD8 T cells in Susac syndrome. Study-level points and caveats: Acknowledgment was made by the study that its TCR sequencing and HLA analysis involved a relatively small number of individuals.

Sequencing of TCR beta covered CD8+ and CD4+ T cells obtained from blood. It was treatment-naive patients with stable or active relapsing-remitting disease who made up the multiple sclerosis controls. Trimming took 5 bases from V and 0 from J, leaving 8 bases between them. Per the germline V gene, CDR1 is PRHDT and CDR2 is FYEKMQ (reference sequence). This CDR3 region has 13 residues. The authors reverse transcribed about 0.45 to 1 ug RNA with random hexamers. The authors amplified TCR beta CDR3 across 54 Vbeta and 13 Jbeta using immunoSEQ multiplex PCR. Each CDR3 protein is one row after TCRdb ran MiXCR on the immunoSEQ multiplex PCR reads. Here the sample spans 150,000 to 200,000 distinct CDR3 sequences, roughly 92% being singletons. Remarks on this clonotype: The target antigen is unknown.

The chain joins TRBV13 to TRBJ2-7; D unclear. What was sequenced was CD4+ T cells from PBMCs. The source is a human donor with multiple sclerosis. For the CDR3, the DNA is TGTGCCAGCAGCGAACGGAGCTCCTACGAGCAGTACTTC. Protein: CASSERSSYEQYF.